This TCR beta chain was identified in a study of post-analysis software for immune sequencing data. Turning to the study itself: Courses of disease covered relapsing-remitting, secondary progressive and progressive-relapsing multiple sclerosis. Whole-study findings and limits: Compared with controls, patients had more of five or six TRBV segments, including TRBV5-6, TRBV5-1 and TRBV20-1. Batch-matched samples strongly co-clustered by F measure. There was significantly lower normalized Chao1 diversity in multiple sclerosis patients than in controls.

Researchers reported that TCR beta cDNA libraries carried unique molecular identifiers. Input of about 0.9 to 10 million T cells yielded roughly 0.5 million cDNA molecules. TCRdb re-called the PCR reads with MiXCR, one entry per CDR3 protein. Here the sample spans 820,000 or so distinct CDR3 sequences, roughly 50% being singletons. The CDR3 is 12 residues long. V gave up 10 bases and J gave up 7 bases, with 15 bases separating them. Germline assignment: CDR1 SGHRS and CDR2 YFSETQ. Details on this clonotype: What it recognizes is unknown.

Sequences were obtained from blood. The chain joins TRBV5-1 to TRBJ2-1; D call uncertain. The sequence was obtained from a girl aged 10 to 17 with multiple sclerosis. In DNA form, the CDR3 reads TGCGCCCTGAGAGGAAAAGGGAATGAGCAGTTCTTC. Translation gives CALRGKGNEQFF.